This is a list of T cell receptor beta chains from one sample in a study of CD8 T cells in Susac syndrome. TCRdb re-called the immunoSEQ multiplex PCR reads with MiXCR, one entry per CDR3 protein. The sample lists about 150,000 distinct CDR3 sequences, approximately 96% occurring once. Sequenced sample: CD8+ T cells from PBMCs. The receptors originated from a human donor with multiple sclerosis. CDR3s leave out the opening cysteine and the closing phenylalanine or tryptophan.

cdr3_aa: ASSVEGAGNTIY; v_call: TRBV9; j_call: TRBJ1-3; cdr3_length: 12
cdr3_aa: SARHRGSPYGYT; v_call: TRBV20-1; j_call: TRBJ1-2; cdr3_length: 12
cdr3_aa: ASSGDYYGYT; v_call: TRBV28; j_call: TRBJ1-2; cdr3_length: 10
cdr3_aa: ASSPSLGEQF; v_call: TRBV14; j_call: TRBJ2-1; cdr3_length: 10
cdr3_aa: ASSSGTSYEQY; v_call: TRBV7-9; j_call: TRBJ2-7; cdr3_length: 11
cdr3_aa: ASSPESRDRTYEQY; v_call: TRBV18; j_call: TRBJ2-7; cdr3_length: 14
cdr3_aa: ASGLDRNTEAF; v_call: TRBV12-5; j_call: TRBJ1-1; cdr3_length: 11
cdr3_aa: ASGLARGGGEETQY; v_call: TRBV12-5; j_call: TRBJ2-5; cdr3_length: 14
cdr3_aa: SVEGGQGATDTQY; v_call: TRBV29-1; j_call: TRBJ2-3; cdr3_length: 13
cdr3_aa: SAGQGFDTEAF; v_call: TRBV20-1; j_call: TRBJ1-1; cdr3_length: 11
cdr3_aa: ASSQGHRAMGTEAF; v_call: TRBV3-1; j_call: TRBJ1-1; cdr3_length: 14
cdr3_aa: ASSFDRNTEAF; v_call: TRBV14; j_call: TRBJ1-1; cdr3_length: 11
cdr3_aa: ASSLSARTDTQY; v_call: TRBV28; j_call: TRBJ2-3; cdr3_length: 12
cdr3_aa: ASSLGVGGGAYNEQF; v_call: TRBV27; j_call: TRBJ2-1; cdr3_length: 15
cdr3_aa: ASSFGQGYSNQPQH; v_call: TRBV13; j_call: TRBJ1-5; cdr3_length: 14
cdr3_aa: ASSSGGGRVNTGELF; v_call: TRBV6-5; j_call: TRBJ2-2; cdr3_length: 15
cdr3_aa: AISEGTGTYEQY; v_call: TRBV10-3; j_call: TRBJ2-7; cdr3_length: 12
cdr3_aa: ASSIDYGGAREELF; v_call: TRBV19; j_call: TRBJ2-2; cdr3_length: 14
cdr3_aa: ASSTPLAKNIQY; v_call: TRBV14; j_call: TRBJ2-4; cdr3_length: 12
cdr3_aa: ASSVSGRQF; v_call: TRBV9; j_call: TRBJ2-1; cdr3_length: 9
cdr3_aa: SASTGEYGYT; v_call: TRBV29-1; j_call: TRBJ1-2; cdr3_length: 10
cdr3_aa: ASRRDRDSGELF; v_call: TRBV9; j_call: TRBJ2-2; cdr3_length: 12
cdr3_aa: ATSVPRGPFTEAF; v_call: TRBV15; j_call: TRBJ1-1; cdr3_length: 13
cdr3_aa: ASSLGGTYLNSQY; v_call: TRBV7-9; j_call: TRBJ2-3; cdr3_length: 13
cdr3_aa: ASSWATNYNEQF; v_call: TRBV19; j_call: TRBJ2-1; cdr3_length: 12
cdr3_aa: SVDRAGYT; v_call: TRBV20-1; j_call: TRBJ1-2; cdr3_length: 8
cdr3_aa: ASTRGNSPLH; v_call: TRBV28; j_call: TRBJ1-6; cdr3_length: 10
cdr3_aa: ASSEGRQGSNGYT; v_call: TRBV25-1; j_call: TRBJ1-2; cdr3_length: 13
cdr3_aa: ASSSGAGTNYGYT; v_call: TRBV5-6; j_call: TRBJ1-2; cdr3_length: 13
cdr3_aa: SAGTAYEQY; v_call: TRBV20-1; j_call: TRBJ2-7; cdr3_length: 9
cdr3_aa: ASRGENTGELF; v_call: TRBV27; j_call: TRBJ2-2; cdr3_length: 11